This T cell receptor beta chain was obtained from a study of shared clonotypes between healthy human individuals. Overall study context: Three CD4 naive, three CD4 memory, two CD8 naive and one CD8 memory plate were used per donor. The study, taken as a whole, reports: Compared with clonotypes that all four donors shared, non-shared clonotypes had lower generation probabilities.

Of note for this clone: Its antigen is currently unknown.

The CDR3 has 11 residues. Germline CDR1 MRHNA, CDR2 SNTAGT. Deletions cut 2 bases from V and 8 bases from J, with 5 bases between. Terminally differentiated effector memory CD45RA+ cells were excluded by CCR7 positive selection of CD45RO-negative cells. The donor population consisted of healthy HIV-negative adults with no recent acute infections or vaccinations. All donors were Caucasian adults living in Nashville, Tennessee. The method was immunoSEQ multiplex PCR; TCRdb's version includes in-frame clones alone and lacks a portion of them. The sample lists about 1.9 million clones; 90% to 95% were seen once.

The chain couples TRBV6-4 to TRBJ2-3; the D call may be TRBD1 or TRBD2 (5 bases each). This sequence originates from a man between 18 and 29 years old in good health. Some clones in this sample may be carry-over from other donors' samples. Sequenced sample: naive CD8+ T cells from PBMCs. CDR3 region: CASSDGGTQYF. The DNA of the CDR3 is TGTGCCAGCAGTGACGGGGGTACGCAGTATTTT.